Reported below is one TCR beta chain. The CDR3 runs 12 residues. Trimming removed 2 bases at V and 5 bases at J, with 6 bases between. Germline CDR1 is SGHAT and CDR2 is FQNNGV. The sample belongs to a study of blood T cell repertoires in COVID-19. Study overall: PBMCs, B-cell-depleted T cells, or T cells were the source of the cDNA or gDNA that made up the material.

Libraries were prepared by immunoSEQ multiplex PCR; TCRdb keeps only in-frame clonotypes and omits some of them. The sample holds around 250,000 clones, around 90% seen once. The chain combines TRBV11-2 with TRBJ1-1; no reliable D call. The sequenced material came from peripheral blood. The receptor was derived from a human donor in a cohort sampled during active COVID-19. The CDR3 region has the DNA TGTGCCAGCAGCTTATTGACTACTGAAGCTTTCTTT. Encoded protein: CASSLLTTEAFF.